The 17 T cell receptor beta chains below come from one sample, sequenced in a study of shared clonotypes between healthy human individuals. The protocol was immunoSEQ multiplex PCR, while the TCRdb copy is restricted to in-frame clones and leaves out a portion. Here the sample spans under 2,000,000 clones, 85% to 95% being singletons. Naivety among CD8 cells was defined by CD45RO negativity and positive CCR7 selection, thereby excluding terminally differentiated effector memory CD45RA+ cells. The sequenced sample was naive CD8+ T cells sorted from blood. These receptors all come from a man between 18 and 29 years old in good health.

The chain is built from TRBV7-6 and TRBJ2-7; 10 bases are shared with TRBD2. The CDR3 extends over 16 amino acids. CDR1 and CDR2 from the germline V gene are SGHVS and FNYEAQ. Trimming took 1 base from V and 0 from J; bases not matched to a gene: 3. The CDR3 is CASSLEASGGSYEQYF. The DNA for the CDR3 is TGTGCCAGCAGCTTAGAGGCTAGCGGGGGCTCCTACGAGCAGTACTTC.

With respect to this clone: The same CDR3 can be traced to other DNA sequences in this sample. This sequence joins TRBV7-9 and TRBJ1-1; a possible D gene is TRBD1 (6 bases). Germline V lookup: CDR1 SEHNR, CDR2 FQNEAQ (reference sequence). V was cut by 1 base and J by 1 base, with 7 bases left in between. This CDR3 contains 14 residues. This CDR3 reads CASSLGGANTEAFF. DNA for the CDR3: TGTGCCAGCAGCTTAGGGGGGGCGAACACTGAAGCTTTCTTT. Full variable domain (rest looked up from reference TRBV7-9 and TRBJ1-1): DTGVSQNPRHKITKRGQNVTFRCDPISEHNRLYWYRQTLGQGPEFLTYFQNEAQLEKSRLLSDRFSAERPKGSFSTLEIQRTEQGDSAMYLCASSLGGANTEAFFGQGTRLTVV.

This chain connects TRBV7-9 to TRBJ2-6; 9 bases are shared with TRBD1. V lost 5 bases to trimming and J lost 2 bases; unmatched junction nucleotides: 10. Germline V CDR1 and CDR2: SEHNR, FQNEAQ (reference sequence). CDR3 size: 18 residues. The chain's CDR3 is CASSPSGTGWAGANVLTF. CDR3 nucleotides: TGTGCCAGCAGCCCGTCCGGGACAGGGTGGGCTGGGGCCAACGTCCTGACTTTC.

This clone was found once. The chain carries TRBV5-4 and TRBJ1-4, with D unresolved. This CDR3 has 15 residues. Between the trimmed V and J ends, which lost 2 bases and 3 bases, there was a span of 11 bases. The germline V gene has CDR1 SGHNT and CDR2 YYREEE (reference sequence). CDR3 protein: CASSLSGRSNEKLFF. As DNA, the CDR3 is TGTGCCAGCAGCTTATCAGGCAGGTCTAATGAAAAACTGTTTTTT.

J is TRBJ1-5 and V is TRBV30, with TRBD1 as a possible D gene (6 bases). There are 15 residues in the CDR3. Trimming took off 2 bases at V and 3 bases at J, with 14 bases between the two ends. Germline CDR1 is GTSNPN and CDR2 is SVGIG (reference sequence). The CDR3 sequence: CAWSRTASLNQPQHF. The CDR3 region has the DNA TGTGCCTGGAGTAGGACAGCCTCTCTCAATCAGCCCCAGCATTTT.

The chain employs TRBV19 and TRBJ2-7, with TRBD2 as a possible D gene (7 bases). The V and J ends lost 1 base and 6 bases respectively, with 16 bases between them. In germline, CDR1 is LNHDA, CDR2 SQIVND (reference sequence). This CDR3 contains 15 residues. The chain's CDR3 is CASSIVLGGLSEQYF. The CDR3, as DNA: TGTGCCAGTAGTATAGTCCTCGGGGGGCTATCCGAGCAGTACTTC.

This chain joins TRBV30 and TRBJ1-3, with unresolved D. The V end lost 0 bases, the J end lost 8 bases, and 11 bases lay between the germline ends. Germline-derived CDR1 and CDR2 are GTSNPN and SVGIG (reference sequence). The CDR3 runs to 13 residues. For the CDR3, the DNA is TGTGCCTGGAGTGTACAACATTTGGACACCATATATTTT. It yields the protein CAWSVQHLDTIYF. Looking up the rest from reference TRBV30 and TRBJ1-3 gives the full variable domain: SQTIHQWPATLVQPVGSPLSLECTVEGTSNPNLYWYRQAAGRGLQLLFYSVGIGQISSEVPQNLSASRPQDRQFILSSKKLLLSDSGFYLCAWSVQHLDTIYFGEGSWLTVV.

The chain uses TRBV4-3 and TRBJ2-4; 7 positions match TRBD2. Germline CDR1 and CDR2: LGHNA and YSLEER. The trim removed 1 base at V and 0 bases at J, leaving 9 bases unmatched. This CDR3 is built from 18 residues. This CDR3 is CASSQGPLAALAKNIQYF. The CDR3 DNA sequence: TGCGCCAGCAGCCAAGGCCCCCTAGCGGCGTTAGCCAAAAACATTCAGTACTTC.

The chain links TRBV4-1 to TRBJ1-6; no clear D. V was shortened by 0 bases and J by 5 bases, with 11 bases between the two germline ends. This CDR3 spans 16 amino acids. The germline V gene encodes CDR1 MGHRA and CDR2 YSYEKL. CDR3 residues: CASSQDEPVDNSPLHF. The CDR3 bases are TGCGCCAGCAGCCAAGACGAACCGGTGGATAATTCACCCCTCCACTTT.

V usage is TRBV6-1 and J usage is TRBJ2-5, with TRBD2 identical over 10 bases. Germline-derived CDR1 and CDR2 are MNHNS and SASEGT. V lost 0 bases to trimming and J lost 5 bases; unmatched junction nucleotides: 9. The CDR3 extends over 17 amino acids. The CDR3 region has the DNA TGTGCCAGCAGTGAAGCCGTGGCTAGCGGGAGTTGGGAGACCCAGTACTTC. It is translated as CASSEAVASGSWETQYF.

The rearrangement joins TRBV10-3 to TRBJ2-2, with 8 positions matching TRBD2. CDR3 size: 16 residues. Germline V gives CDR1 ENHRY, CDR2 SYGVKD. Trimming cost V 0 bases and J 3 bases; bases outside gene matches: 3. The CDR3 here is CAISESGTSDTGELFF. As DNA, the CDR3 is TGTGCCATCAGTGAGTCAGGGACTAGTGACACCGGGGAGCTGTTTTTT.

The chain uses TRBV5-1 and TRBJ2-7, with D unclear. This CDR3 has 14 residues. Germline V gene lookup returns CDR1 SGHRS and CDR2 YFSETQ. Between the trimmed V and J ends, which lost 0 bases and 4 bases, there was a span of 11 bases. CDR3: CASSLGSDAYEQYF. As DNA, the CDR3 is TGCGCCAGCAGCTTGGGCTCGGATGCTTACGAGCAGTACTTC.

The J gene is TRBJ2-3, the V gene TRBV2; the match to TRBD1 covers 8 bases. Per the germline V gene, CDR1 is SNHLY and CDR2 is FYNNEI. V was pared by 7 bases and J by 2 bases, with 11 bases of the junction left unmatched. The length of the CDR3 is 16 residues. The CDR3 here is CASTTGTGRYTDTQYF. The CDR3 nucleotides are TGTGCCAGCACAACTGGGACAGGTCGGTACACAGATACGCAGTATTTT.

CDR3: CASSPGLAGGPETQYF. The CDR3, as DNA: TGTGCCAGCAGCCCGGGACTAGCGGGGGGGCCGGAGACCCAGTACTTC. The chain is built from TRBV7-2 and TRBJ2-5; TRBD2 agrees at 16 bases. The CDR3 has 16 amino acids. The junction had 5 bases not matched to a gene; V was cut back by 5 bases and J by 5 bases. Germline-derived CDR1 and CDR2 are SGHTA and FQGNSA.

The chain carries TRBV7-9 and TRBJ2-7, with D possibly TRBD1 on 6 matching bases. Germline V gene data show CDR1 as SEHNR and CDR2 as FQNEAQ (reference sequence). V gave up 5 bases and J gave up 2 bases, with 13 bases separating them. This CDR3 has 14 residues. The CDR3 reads CASSTPGTPYEQYF. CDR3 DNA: TGTGCCAGCAGCACCCCCGGGACACCCTACGAGCAGTACTTC.

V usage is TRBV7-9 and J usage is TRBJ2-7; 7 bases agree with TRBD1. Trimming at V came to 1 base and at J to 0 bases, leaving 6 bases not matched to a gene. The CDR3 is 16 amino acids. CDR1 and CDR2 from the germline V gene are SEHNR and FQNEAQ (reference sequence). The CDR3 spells CASSLDSGQASYEQYF. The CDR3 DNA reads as TGTGCCAGCAGCTTAGACTCTGGACAGGCCTCCTACGAGCAGTACTTC.

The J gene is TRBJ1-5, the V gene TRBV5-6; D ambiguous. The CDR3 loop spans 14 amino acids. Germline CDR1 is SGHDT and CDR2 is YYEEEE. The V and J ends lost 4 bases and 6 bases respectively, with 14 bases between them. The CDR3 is CASSVDGVSQPQHF. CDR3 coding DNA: TGTGCCAGCAGCGTTGACGGGGTTTCTCAGCCCCAGCATTTT.